This T cell receptor beta chain derives from a study of shared clonotypes between healthy human individuals. Each of the donors was a healthy adult who was HIV-negative and had not had a recent acute infection or vaccination. Overall study findings and caveats: Clonotypes shared by all four sorted-subset donors had higher generation probabilities than non-shared clonotypes. An expected dependence of interdonor clonotype sharing on sequencing depth was noted.

Some 30,000 T cell genomes, or roughly 180 ng DNA, went into the sorted-subset replicate PCRs. Generated by immunoSEQ multiplex PCR, the TCRdb table keeps only in-frame clones and is missing some. In the table there are more than 2 million clones, 90% to 95% of which are singletons. The CDR3 is 11 amino acids. V dropped 6 bases and J dropped 7 bases, with 9 bases sitting between them. The germline V gene has CDR1 MNHEY and CDR2 SVGAGI. Details on this clone: Its target is not known.

The TCR was taken from a man younger than 30 in good health. The V and J genes are TRBV6-5 and TRBJ2-5; D unclear. Sequenced input: naive CD4+ T cells sorted from blood. Sample subset: CD45RA+ positively selected. The DNA for the CDR3 is TGTGCCAGCAGCCGAGACTGGACCCAGTACTTC. It encodes CASSRDWTQYF.